The clone carrying this T cell receptor beta chain was counted only a few times. What it binds is not known. Donation came from healthy Caucasian individuals in Russia who were aged roughly 6 to 95. Sample-barcoded 5' priming and a J-beta primer mix drove a second PCR of roughly 7 to 11 cycles. Each cDNA was tagged by a template-switch adaptor containing 12 random nucleotides. One entry per CDR3 protein results from TCRdb running MiXCR on the 5' RACE reads. Counted here are over a million distinct CDR3 sequences, 42% occurring once; the ten biggest clones make up around 8%. This entry is derived from a study of blood T cells in healthy people across ages. Overall study findings and caveats: Since the PBMCs were unsorted, naive and antigen-experienced cells could not be conclusively compared.

The V gene's germline CDR1 is MNHEY and CDR2 SMNVEV (reference sequence). The V segment lost 5 bases and the J segment 5 bases; nucleotides outside the gene matches: 7. CDR3 length equals 15 residues. The specimen was blood. This chain joins TRBV27 and TRBJ2-7; TRBD1 aligns across 12 bases. This receptor was taken from a woman aged 18-30 years in good health. CDR3 DNA sequence: TGTGCCAGCAGTGCATCCGGGACAGGGGGCAACGAGCAGTACTTC. Its translation is CASSASGTGGNEQYF.